The next 10 T cell receptor beta chains were all read from a single sample in a study of cytomegalovirus exposure and HLA in healthy donors. It was with 60 Vbeta and 13 Jbeta primers that the PCR ran. TCRdb keeps only in-frame clones here, not all; method: immunoSEQ multiplex PCR. The sample shows around 53,000 clones, approximately 70% of them seen only once. Sequencing was carried out using PBMCs. The receptors were sampled from a man between 18 and 35 years old in good health and CMV-seronegative.

This clone was seen once. The chain is built from TRBV28 and TRBJ1-2; D is possibly TRBD1 (5 bases). The CDR3 totals 15 residues. Per the germline V gene, CDR1 is MDHEN and CDR2 is SYDVKM. The V gene lost 6 bases and the J gene lost 6 bases, with 20 bases spanning the gap. The CDR3 region has the DNA TGTGCCAGCAGGGTGTCAAGTGGGGCGAATAATGGCTACACCTTC. Its protein is CASRVSSGANNGYTF.

This chain uses TRBV27 with TRBJ2-2; 12 bases match TRBD2. This CDR3 has 20 amino acids. V was clipped by 6 bases and J by 3 bases; unmatched bases: 17. Per germline, CDR1 MNHEY and CDR2 SMNVEV (reference sequence). The CDR3 DNA reads TGTGCCAGCAGATCCAACGGCGGGCTAGCGGGAGGGCAGTACACCGGGGAGCTGTTTTTT. This encodes CASRSNGGLAGGQYTGELFF.

V and J are TRBV4-1 and TRBJ1-3; perhaps TRBD1 as D (6 bases). CDR3 length: 17 residues. Germline-derived CDR1 and CDR2 are MGHRA and YSYEKL. Trimming removed 0 bases at V and 2 bases at J, with 14 bases between. The CDR3 DNA follows: TGCGCCAGCAGCCAAGATCCCGGCAGGGGAGCTGGAAACACCATATATTTT. This translates into CASSQDPGRGAGNTIYF.

This chain uses TRBV12-5 with TRBJ2-1; 9 positions agree with TRBD2. Germline trimming cut 4 bases from V and 8 bases from J; bases unmatched to any gene: 3. This CDR3 is 13 amino acids long. CDR1 LGHNT and CDR2 FRNRAP come from the germline V gene. The CDR3 bases are TGTGCTAGTGGTTCGGGACTAGCAGATGAGCAGTTCTTC. Residues: CASGSGLADEQFF.

V is TRBV29-1 and J is TRBJ2-7, with a possible D match to TRBD1 (5 bases). Trimming removed 6 bases at V and 5 bases at J, with 11 bases between. The CDR3 length is 11 residues. Per the germline V gene, CDR1 is SQVTM and CDR2 is ANQGSEA. The CDR3 DNA reads TGCAGCGTGGGGCCGACAGACGAGCAGTACTTC. Its protein product is CSVGPTDEQYF.

The chain couples TRBV4-2 to TRBJ2-5, with D unresolved. V was shortened by 1 base and J by 0 bases, with 15 bases between the two germline ends. The CDR3 length is 17 residues. Germline assignment: CDR1 LGHNA and CDR2 YNFKEQ. This CDR3 reads CASSQGLQPSDQETQYF. The CDR3 region has the DNA TGTGCCAGCAGCCAAGGGCTACAGCCCTCAGACCAAGAGACCCAGTACTTC.

As regards this clone: A read error may produce the germline difference seen at one junction end. The CDR3 DNA reads as TGTGCCAGCAGCATCGGGACAGGGTCCTTCAATGAGCAGTTCTTC. Residues: CASSIGTGSFNEQFF. J is TRBJ2-1 and V is TRBV7-3; 9 positions agree with TRBD1. CDR3 size: 15 residues. CDR1 is SGHTA, CDR2 FQGTGA, per germline.

V usage is TRBV4-1 and J usage is TRBJ1-1, with 9 positions matching TRBD1. CDR3 length equals 17 residues. Trimming took 3 bases from V and 4 from J; bases not matched to a gene: 12. CDR1 and CDR2 (germline): MGHRA, YSYEKL. The CDR3 loop is CASSQDPDRGQGTEAFF. The CDR3 nucleotides are TGCGCCAGCAGCCAGGATCCAGACAGGGGACAGGGCACTGAAGCTTTCTTT.

The chain combines TRBV2 with TRBJ1-4; D possibly corresponds to TRBD1 (5 bases). V lost 6 bases and J 6 bases, leaving 14 bases between the germline ends. The CDR3 covers 14 residues. The germline gives CDR1 SNHLY, CDR2 FYNNEI. CDR3 coding DNA: TGTGCCAGCAGGGCCGACAGCGACCATGAAAAACTGTTTTTT. Translated: CASRADSDHEKLFF.

The rearrangement uses TRBV19 and TRBJ1-5; 10 nucleotides align to TRBD1. The CDR3 length is 14 residues. The V and J ends lost 5 bases and 4 bases, in that order; junction bases with no gene match: 2. Germline CDR1 LNHDA, CDR2 SQIVND (reference sequence). The CDR3 DNA follows: TGTGCCAGTAGTTGGACAGGGGGGAATCAGCCCCAGCATTTT. This gives the protein CASSWTGGNQPQHF.